Listed below are T cell receptor beta chains from one sample, sequenced in a study of beta chain features in type 1 diabetes. Libraries were prepared by immunoSEQ multiplex PCR; TCRdb keeps only in-frame clonotypes and omits some of them. This table has just over 600,000 clones, about 16% appearing once. Sequencing was carried out using naive CD4+ T cells from blood. The receptors come from a young man in good health. Both conserved end residues are part of each CDR3. The D gene is left open where the match is weak. A row's size may be missing; if present it is once, few, many or a size class.

TGTGCCAGCAGTGGATTTAAAACAGGGTTCATACAAGAGACCCAGTACTTC	CASSGFKTGFIQETQYF	TRBV6-1	.	few	TRBJ2-5
TGTGCCAGTAGTTCCCCCGGACAGAGCTACGAGCAGTACTTC	CASSSPGQSYEQYF	TRBV19	.	.	TRBJ2-7
TGTGCCAGTAGTCCCTGGACAGGGAATTCCCAGCATTTT	CASSPWTGNSQHF	TRBV19	TRBD1	few	TRBJ1-5
TGTGCCAGCAGCCTAAAGCGGGGGTTCTCCTACAATGAGCAGTTCTTC	CASSLKRGFSYNEQFF	TRBV9	TRBD2	.	TRBJ2-1
TGTGCCAGCAGTGGTCGAGCGGGGGGCACCTTCTCTAATGAGCAGTTCTTC	CASSGRAGGTFSNEQFF	TRBV2	TRBD2	.	TRBJ2-1
TGTGCCAGCAGCACGCGCGGTTCACCCCTCCACTTT	CASSTRGSPLHF	TRBV13	.	.	TRBJ1-6
TGTGCCAGTAGTATAGTAGGAGCAGCAACTCTTCAAGAGACCCAGTACTTC	CASSIVGAATLQETQYF	TRBV19	.	.	TRBJ2-5
TGCAGCGTTCTAGGGGGCGAAGTCGAAAATTATGGCTACACCTTC	CSVLGGEVENYGYTF	TRBV29-1	TRBD1	.	TRBJ1-2
TGTGCCATCAGTGGGGCGGGGAACATTCAGTACTTC	CAISGAGNIQYF	TRBV10-3	.	.	TRBJ2-4
TGTGCCAGCTCATCAGGGACAGGGGGCGTTGAAAAACTGTTTTTT	CASSSGTGGVEKLFF	TRBV18	TRBD1	many	TRBJ1-4
TGTGCCATCAGGCCCGATATAGCCTATGGCTACACCTTC	CAIRPDIAYGYTF	TRBV10-3	.	few	TRBJ1-2
TGCAGCGCCGGAGGGCCCTACGAGCAGTACTTC	CSAGGPYEQYF	TRBV29-1	.	.	TRBJ2-7
TGTGCCAGCGCCCGGACTACTAGATACGAGCAGTACTTC	CASARTTRYEQYF	TRBV28	.	.	TRBJ2-7
TGCGCCAGCAGCTTGACTAGCGGGGGCCAAGAGACCCAGTACTTC	CASSLTSGGQETQYF	TRBV5-1	TRBD2	.	TRBJ2-5
TGTGCCAGCAGCGTAGGCTCAGGGGGGGGCAGCAATCAGCCCCAGCATTTT	CASSVGSGGGSNQPQHF	TRBV9	TRBD1	.	TRBJ1-5
TGTGCCAGCAGCTTTCCGGCACGCACAGATACGCAGTATTTT	CASSFPARTDTQYF	TRBV11-2	.	few	TRBJ2-3
TGTGCCAGCAGTTACTCGATTCCGGGACAGGGCGCCACTTTCTTT	CASSYSIPGQGATFF	TRBV6-5	TRBD1	few	TRBJ1-1
TGCAGCGTTGAATCGGTACACGGCTACGAGCAGTACTTC	CSVESVHGYEQYF	TRBV29-1	.	.	TRBJ2-7
TGTGCCAGCACCCGGGACGGAGCCTACAATGAGCAGTTCTTC	CASTRDGAYNEQFF	TRBV6-6	.	few	TRBJ2-1
TGTGCCAGCAGCTTAGCCTTGGCTAGCGGGGGAAGATTTCGCTCCACAGATACGCAGTATTTT	CASSLALASGGRFRSTDTQYF	TRBV7-2	TRBD2	.	TRBJ2-3
TGTGCCAGCTCACCACGGGGGCAGAATCAGCCCCAGCATTTT	CASSPRGQNQPQHF	TRBV18	.	.	TRBJ1-5
TGTGCCATCAGGGACCGCCACACAGATACGCAGTATTTT	CAIRDRHTDTQYF	TRBV10-3	.	few	TRBJ2-3
TGTGCCAGCAGTTACCGGCCGGGGGATAACACCGGGGAGCTGTTTTTT	CASSYRPGDNTGELFF	TRBV6-5	.	.	TRBJ2-2
TGCAGTGCTAGCGGCCCTCAGTTCTTC	CSASGPQFF	TRBV20-1	.	.	TRBJ2-1
TGTGCCAGCCAGATGGGGCAGAACACCGGGGAGCTGTTTTTT	CASQMGQNTGELFF	TRBV7-9	.	few	TRBJ2-2
TGTGCCAGCAGCCCCCAAGGACTAGCGGGAACGGTAAACATTCAGTACTTC	CASSPQGLAGTVNIQYF	TRBV27	TRBD2	few	TRBJ2-4
TGTGCCAGTAGCGACAGGGGCGAGACCCAGTACTTC	CASSDRGETQYF	TRBV19	TRBD1	few	TRBJ2-5
TGTGCCAGCAGCGCCCAGGCCAGTACCACAGATACGCAGTATTTT	CASSAQASTTDTQYF	TRBV2	.	.	TRBJ2-3
TGTGCCAGCAGCCTGCTTTTGTACTCCGGGGAGCTGTTTTTT	CASSLLLYSGELFF	TRBV7-2	.	.	TRBJ2-2
TGTGCCAGCAGCTTCGACAGCCTGGGTTTCTCCTACGAGCAGTACTTC	CASSFDSLGFSYEQYF	TRBV7-9	.	.	TRBJ2-7
TGTGCCAGCAGCTTATACAGGGTGCAGAACACTGAAGCTTTCTTT	CASSLYRVQNTEAFF	TRBV7-2	.	.	TRBJ1-1
TGTGCCAGCAGTGAATCATTAGGGGCAGGGACCCAGCATTTT	CASSESLGAGTQHF	TRBV25-1	.	.	TRBJ1-5
TGTGCCAGCAGCTCCCGGACAGGGAGGTCAGGGTATGGCTACACCTTC	CASSSRTGRSGYGYTF	TRBV5-6	TRBD1	few	TRBJ1-2
TGCGCCAGCAGTGACCTGGCCACAGATACGCAGTATTTT	CASSDLATDTQYF	TRBV5-1	.	.	TRBJ2-3
TGCGCCAGCAGCGTGGGTTGGGACACTGAAGCTTTCTTT	CASSVGWDTEAFF	TRBV5-1	.	.	TRBJ1-1
TGTGCCAGCAGCTTACCGGACCCGTGGAGAAACACTGAAGCTTTCTTT	CASSLPDPWRNTEAFF	TRBV7-2	.	few	TRBJ1-1
TGTGCCAGCAATTCGGGGCACGGCAATCAGCCCCAGCATTTT	CASNSGHGNQPQHF	TRBV7-9	.	.	TRBJ1-5
TGCAGCGTTGAAAGGACAGGGATCAATGAGCAGTTCTTC	CSVERTGINEQFF	TRBV29-1	TRBD1	.	TRBJ2-1
TGTGCCAGCAGCGCCCAACAGGGACCCGGGGAGCTGTTTTTT	CASSAQQGPGELFF	TRBV7-2	.	.	TRBJ2-2
TGTGCCAGCAGCTACGCCGGGAGGGGTGGATTCAAAAACATTCAGTACTTC	CASSYAGRGGFKNIQYF	TRBV7-9	TRBD2	few	TRBJ2-4
TGTGCCAGCAGCTTGGGGCAGCGGGAGCAGTTCTTC	CASSLGQREQFF	TRBV5-4	.	.	TRBJ2-1
TGCAGCGTTGGTGAGACAGTAAGGGACGAGCAGTACTTC	CSVGETVRDEQYF	TRBV29-1	.	few	TRBJ2-7
TGTGCCAGCAGCTTACAGGGGGTACTACATGCGAAGTACTTC	CASSLQGVLHAKYF	TRBV11-1	TRBD1	once	TRBJ2-7